This T cell receptor (beta chain) was captured by sequencing in a study of blood T cell repertoires in COVID-19. This clone was seen once. V lost 5 bases and J lost 5; bases outside the gene matches: 11. The CDR3 sequence is 16 residues long. Germline CDR1 reads SGHAT; CDR2 reads FQNNGV. Libraries were prepared by immunoSEQ multiplex PCR; TCRdb keeps only in-frame clonotypes and omits some of them. Of 120,000 to 150,000 clones in the sample, around 85% were seen once. This sequence joins TRBV11-2 and TRBJ2-5; TRBD1 matches at 10 bases. The source material was peripheral blood. The TCR originated in a woman in her forties with active or convalescent COVID-19. In DNA form, the CDR3 reads TGTGCCAGCAGCCGGAGGACAGGGGGAAGCTTGGAGACCCAGTACTTC. It encodes CASSRRTGGSLETQYF.